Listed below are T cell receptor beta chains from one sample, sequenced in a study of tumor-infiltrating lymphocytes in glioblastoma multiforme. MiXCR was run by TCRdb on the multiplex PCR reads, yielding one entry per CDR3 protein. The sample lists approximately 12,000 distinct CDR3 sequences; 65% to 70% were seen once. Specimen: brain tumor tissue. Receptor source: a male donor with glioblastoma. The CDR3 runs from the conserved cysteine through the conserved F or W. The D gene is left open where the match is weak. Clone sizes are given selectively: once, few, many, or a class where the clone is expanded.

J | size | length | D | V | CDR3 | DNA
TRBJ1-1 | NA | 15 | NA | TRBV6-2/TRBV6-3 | CASSSPFAGDTEAFF | TGTGCCAGCAGTTCCCCCTTCGCAGGCGACACTGAAGCTTTCTTT
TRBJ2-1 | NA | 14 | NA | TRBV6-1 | CASSEGVAYNEQFF | TGTGCCAGCAGTGAAGGAGTAGCATACAATGAGCAGTTCTTC
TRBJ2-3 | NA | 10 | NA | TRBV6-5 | CASRGDTQYF | TGTGCCAGCCGCGGGGATACGCAGTATTTT
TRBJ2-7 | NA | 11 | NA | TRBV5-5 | CASSLGVQQYF | TGTGCCAGTAGCTTGGGGGTACAGCAGTACTTC
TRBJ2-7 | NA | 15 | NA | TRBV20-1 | CGAREGTSAGYELYF | TGCGGTGCTAGAGAAGGGACTTCGGCGGGTTACGAGCTGTACTTC
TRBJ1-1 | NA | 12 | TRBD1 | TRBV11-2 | CASSFVQGVAFF | TGTGCCAGCAGCTTTGTACAGGGGGTAGCTTTCTTT
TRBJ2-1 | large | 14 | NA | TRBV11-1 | CASSLGVFNNEQFF | TGTGCCAGCAGCTTAGGAGTATTTAACAATGAGCAGTTCTTC
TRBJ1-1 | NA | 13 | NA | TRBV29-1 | CSARRDTNTEAFF | TGCAGCGCCCGACGGGACACCAACACTGAAGCTTTCTTT
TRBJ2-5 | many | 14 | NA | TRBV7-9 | CASSPSGAKETQYF | TGTGCCAGCAGCCCATCGGGTGCAAAAGAGACCCAGTACTTC
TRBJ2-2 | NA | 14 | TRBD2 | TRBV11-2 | CASSDGLAPRELFF | TGTGCCAGCAGCGACGGACTAGCGCCCCGGGAGCTGTTTTTT
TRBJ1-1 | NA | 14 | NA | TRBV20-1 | CSAREDSGPVGAYF | TGCAGTGCTAGAGAGGACAGTGGGCCTGTTGGCGCTTACTTT
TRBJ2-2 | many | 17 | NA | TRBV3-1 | CASSLRYSLANTGELFF | TGTGCCAGCAGCCTACGGTATTCGCTCGCGAACACCGGGGAGCTGTTTTTT
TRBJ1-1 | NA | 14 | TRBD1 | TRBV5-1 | CASSWGTGHTEAFF | TGCGCCAGCAGCTGGGGGACAGGGCACACTGAAGCTTTCTTT
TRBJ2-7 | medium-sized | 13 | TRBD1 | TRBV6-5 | CASSTGQGDEQYF | TGTGCCAGCAGTACCGGACAGGGAGACGAGCAGTACTTC
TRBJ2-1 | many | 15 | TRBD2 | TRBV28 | CASRRVAGAGNEQFF | TGTGCCAGCAGAAGGGTAGCGGGAGCTGGCAATGAGCAGTTCTTC
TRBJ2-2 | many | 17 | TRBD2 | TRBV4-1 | CASSQETSGIYTGELFF | TGCGCCAGCAGCCAAGAGACTAGCGGGATTTACACCGGGGAGCTGTTTTTT
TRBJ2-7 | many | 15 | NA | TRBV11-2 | CASSLDKGGRYEQYF | TGTGCCAGCAGCTTAGATAAGGGGGGGAGATACGAGCAGTACTTC
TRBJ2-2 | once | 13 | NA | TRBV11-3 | CARSRGDTGGLFF | TGTGCCAGGTCCCGGGGGGACACCGGGGGGCTGTTTTTT
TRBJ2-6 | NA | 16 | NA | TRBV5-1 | CASSSRTVAGANVLTF | TGCGCCAGCAGCTCGAGAACGGTAGCTGGGGCCAACGTCCTGACTTTC
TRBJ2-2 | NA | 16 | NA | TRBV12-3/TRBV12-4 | CASSLTYVTNTGELFF | TGTGCCAGCAGTTTAACCTACGTTACGAACACCGGGGAGCTGTTTTTT
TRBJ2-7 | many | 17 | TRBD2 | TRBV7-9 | CASTGTSGRAPSGEQYF | TGTGCCAGCACAGGGACTAGCGGGAGGGCCCCCTCGGGAGAGCAGTACTTC
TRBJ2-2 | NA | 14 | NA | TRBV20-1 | CSAKKGGNTGELFF | TGCAGTGCCAAGAAGGGGGGGAACACCGGGGAGCTGTTTTTT
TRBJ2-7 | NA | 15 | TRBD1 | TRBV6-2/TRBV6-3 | CASRPLGTGSREQYF | TGTGCCAGCAGACCCCTGGGGACAGGGTCCCGAGAGCAGTACTTC
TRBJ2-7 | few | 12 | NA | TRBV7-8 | CASSLVGHEQYF | TGTGCCAGCAGCTTAGTAGGGCATGAGCAGTACTTT
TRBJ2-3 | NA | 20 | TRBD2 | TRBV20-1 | CSASRPGLAGGPSSTDMRYF | TGCAGTGCTAGTCGCCCCGGACTAGCAGGAGGGCCGAGTAGCACAGATATGCGGTATTTT
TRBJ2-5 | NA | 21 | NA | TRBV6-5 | CASGCPRHPRWGGKVRETQYF | TGTGCCAGCGGTTGCCCCAGGCACCCACGTTGGGGAGGAAAGGTTAGGGAGACCCAGTACTTC
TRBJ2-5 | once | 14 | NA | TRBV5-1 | CASSSFEEGETLYF | TGCGCCAGCAGCTCCTTCGAAGAGGGAGAGACCCTGTACTTC
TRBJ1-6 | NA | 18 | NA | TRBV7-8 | CASSPVGGSRSYNSPLHF | TGTGCCAGCAGCCCCGTCGGGGGATCTAGGTCCTATAATTCACCCCTCCACTTT
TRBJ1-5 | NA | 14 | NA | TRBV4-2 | CASSQDRVNQPQHF | TGTGCCAGCAGCCAAGATAGGGTAAATCAGCCCCAGCATTTT
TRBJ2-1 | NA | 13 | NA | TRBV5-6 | CASSSIAYNEQFF | TGTGCCAGCAGCTCCATCGCCTATAATGAGCAGTTCTTC
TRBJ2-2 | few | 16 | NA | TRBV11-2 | CASSLDLPPNTGELFF | TGTGCCAGCAGCTTAGATCTCCCTCCGAACACCGGGGAGCTGTTTTTT
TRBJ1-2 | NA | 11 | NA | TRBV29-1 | CSVEGAHGYTF | TGCAGCGTTGAGGGGGCGCATGGCTACACCTTC
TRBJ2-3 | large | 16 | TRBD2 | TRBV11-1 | CASSSQTSGGGDTQYF | TGTGCCAGCAGCTCCCAGACTAGCGGAGGGGGAGATACGCAGTATTTT
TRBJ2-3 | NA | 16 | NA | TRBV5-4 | CTSSLGGRGRTDTQYF | TGTACCAGCAGTTTGGGGGGCAGGGGAAGAACAGATACGCAGTATTTT
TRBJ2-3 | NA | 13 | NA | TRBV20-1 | CSASHTGEGAQYF | TGCAGTGCTAGTCACACAGGGGAGGGGGCGCAGTATTTT
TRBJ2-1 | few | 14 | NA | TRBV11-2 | CASSRRPGVNEQFF | TGTGCCAGCAGCCGTCGTCCGGGGGTCAATGAGCAGTTCTTC
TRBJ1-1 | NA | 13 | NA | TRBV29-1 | CSSKTAMNTEAFF | TGCAGCAGCAAGACAGCCATGAACACTGAAGCCTTCTTT
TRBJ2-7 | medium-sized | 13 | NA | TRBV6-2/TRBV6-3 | CASSYRVDYEQYF | TGTGCCAGCAGTTACAGGGTGGACTACGAGCAGTACTTC
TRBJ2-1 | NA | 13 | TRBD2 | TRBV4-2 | CASSQVEAGEQFF | TGTGCCAGCAGCCAAGTGGAAGCGGGAGAGCAGTTCTTC
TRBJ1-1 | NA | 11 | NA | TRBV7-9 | CASSTGGQGPF | TGTGCCAGCAGCACAGGAGGGCAGGGCCCGTTT
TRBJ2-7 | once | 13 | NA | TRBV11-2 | CASGQRFSYEQYF | TGTGCCAGCGGCCAAAGGTTTTCCTACGAGCAGTACTTC
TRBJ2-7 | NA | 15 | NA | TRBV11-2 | CASSFPHREIYEQYF | TGTGCCAGCAGCTTCCCTCACAGGGAAATCTACGAGCAGTACTTC
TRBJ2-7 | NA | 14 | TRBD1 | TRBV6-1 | CASSGTGGSYEQYF | TGTGCCAGCAGCGGGACAGGGGGATCGTACGAGCAGTACTTC
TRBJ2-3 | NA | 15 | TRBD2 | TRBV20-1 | CSAGISGAEWDTQYF | TGCAGTGCTGGTATTAGCGGGGCCGAGTGGGATACGCAGTATTTT
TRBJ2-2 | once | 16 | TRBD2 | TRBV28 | CAGSSGAGGRSGELFF | TGTGCCGGCAGTTCTGGAGCGGGAGGACGCAGCGGGGAGCTGTTTTTT
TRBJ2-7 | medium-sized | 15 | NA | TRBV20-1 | CSARDDQGSIDEQYF | TGCAGTGCTAGAGATGACCAGGGGAGTATCGACGAGCAGTACTTC
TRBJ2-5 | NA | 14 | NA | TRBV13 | CASSLSRLEETQYF | TGTGCCAGCAGCCTATCGAGATTGGAAGAGACCCAGTACTTC
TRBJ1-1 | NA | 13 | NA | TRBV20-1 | CSAAWDGGAETFF | TGCAGTGCTGCTTGGGACGGGGGGGCTGAAACTTTCTTT
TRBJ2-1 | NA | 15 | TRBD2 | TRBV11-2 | CASSQASGRASEQFF | TGTGCCAGCAGTCAGGCTAGCGGGAGGGCCTCTGAGCAGTTCTTC
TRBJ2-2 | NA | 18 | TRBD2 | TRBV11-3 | CASSTIPRLAGETGELCF | TGTGCCAGCAGCACCATCCCCAGACTAGCGGGAGAAACCGGGGAGCTGTGTTTT
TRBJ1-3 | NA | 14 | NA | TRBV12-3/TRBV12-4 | CASSHSDSGNTIYF | TGTGCCAGCAGTCACAGTGACTCTGGAAATACCATATATTTT
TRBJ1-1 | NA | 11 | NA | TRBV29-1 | CSASGDTKAFF | TGCAGTGCTTCTGGGGACACTAAGGCTTTCTTT
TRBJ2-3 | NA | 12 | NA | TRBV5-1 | CVSSLGTDTQYF | TGCGTCAGCAGCCTGGGCACAGATACTCAGTATTTT